This paragraph reports one T cell receptor beta chain. Its antigen is currently unknown. V was pared by 5 bases and J by 0 bases, with 10 bases between. This CDR3 has 15 residues. CDR1 and CDR2 (germline): MRHNA, SNTAGT. These data are taken from a study of cytomegalovirus exposure and HLA in healthy donors. Findings of the study overall: Reported findings show TCR beta sequences accurately forecast HLA-A and HLA-B alleles in most subjects. Listed as cytomegalovirus-associated were 150 or so TCR beta chains. CMV serostatus was the only recorded immune exposure for donors.

The PCR made use of 60 Vbeta and 13 Jbeta primers. Here immunoSEQ multiplex PCR was the method, and the copy in TCRdb shows in-frame clones only, minus some. This sample's clone table lists 65,000 to 85,000 clones. The chain carries TRBV6-4 and TRBJ2-2; possibly TRBD1 for D (6 bases). Sequencing used PBMCs. This clonotype was obtained from a female donor in good health and CMV-seropositive. CDR3 bases: TGTGCCAGCAGTCCGGGACAAGCGAACACCGGGGAGCTGTTTTTT. Its protein is CASSPGQANTGELFF.